This T cell receptor beta chain was sequenced in a study of blood T cell repertoires in COVID-19. For the study at large: Acute-phase and convalescent COVID-19 samples originated in the United States, Italy and Spain. Sample material is recorded as cDNA or gDNA derived from T cells, B-cell-depleted T cells, or PBMCs.

Authors' methods: Amplification with reference gene primers provided the estimates of nucleated cell counts. Clones were read by immunoSEQ multiplex PCR, and TCRdb kept only the in-frame ones, dropping some. The D gene and trimming were derived from the DNA, and the V and J assignments and clone size from that table. The sample includes a few hundred thousand clones, around 90% of them seen just once. This clone appeared a few times. V lost 1 base, J lost 4 bases, and 4 bases stayed unmatched. This CDR3 contains 16 residues. CDR1 is SSHAT, CDR2 FNYEAQ, per germline (reference sequence). Sequencing was done on a sample of peripheral blood. The sequence derives from a man between 18 and 35 years old with active or convalescent COVID-19. The chain combines TRBV7-7 with TRBJ2-5; TRBD2 matches 12 bases. The CDR3 region is CASSLGGLAGRETQYF. CDR3 DNA sequence: TGTGCCAGCAGCTTAGGAGGACTAGCGGGACGAGAGACCCAGTACTTC.